This T cell receptor (beta chain) originates from a study of blood T cell repertoires in COVID-19. The wider study: Samples representing acute and convalescent COVID-19 were sourced from the United States, Italy and Spain. The cDNA or gDNA used as material had been derived from T cells, B-cell-depleted T cells, or PBMCs.

TCRdb's table, derived via immunoSEQ multiplex PCR, lists solely in-frame clones and lacks some. The table shows roughly 150,000 clones, with over 80% occurring only once. The CDR3 extends over 16 amino acids. CDR1 is MDHEN and CDR2 is SYDVKM in the germline V gene. After removal of 10 bases from V and 4 bases from J, the junction contained 8 bases not matched to a gene. While infection was still active, Seattle patients were enrolled and then followed longitudinally. The sequence derives from a woman of 80 years or more with COVID-19, enrolled during active disease. Sample: peripheral blood. The chain recombines TRBV28 with TRBJ2-2; 14 bases line up with TRBD2. The CDR3 nucleotides are TGTGCCACCCGACTAGCGGGAGGGCCCCCCACCGGGGAGCTGTTTTTT. Its translation is CATRLAGGPPTGELFF.